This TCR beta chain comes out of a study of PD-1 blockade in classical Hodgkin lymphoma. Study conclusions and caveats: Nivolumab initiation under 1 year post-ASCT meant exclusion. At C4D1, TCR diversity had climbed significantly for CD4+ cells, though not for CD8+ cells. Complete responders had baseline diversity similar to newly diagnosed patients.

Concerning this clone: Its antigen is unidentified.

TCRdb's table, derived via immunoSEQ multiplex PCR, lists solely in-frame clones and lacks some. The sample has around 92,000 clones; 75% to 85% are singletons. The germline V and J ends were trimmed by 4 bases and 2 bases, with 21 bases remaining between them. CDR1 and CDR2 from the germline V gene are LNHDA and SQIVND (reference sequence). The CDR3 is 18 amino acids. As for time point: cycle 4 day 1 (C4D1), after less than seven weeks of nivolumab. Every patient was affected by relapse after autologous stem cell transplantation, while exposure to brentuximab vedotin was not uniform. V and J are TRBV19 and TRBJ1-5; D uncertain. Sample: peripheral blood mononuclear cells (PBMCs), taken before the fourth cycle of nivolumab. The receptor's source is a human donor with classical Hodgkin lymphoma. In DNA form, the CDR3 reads TGTGCCAGTAGTACCCCGGGATGGGGAAGCGGGGGCAATCAGCCCCAGCATTTT. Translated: CASSTPGWGSGGNQPQHF.